This T cell receptor beta chain was documented in a study of cytomegalovirus exposure and HLA in healthy donors. Overall study findings and caveats: No immune exposure information besides CMV serostatus was available. Most CMV-associated TCR beta chains appeared HLA-restricted in a later analysis. Sequencing likely caused a cluster of highly shared sequence variants.

PCR primers comprised 60 Vbeta and 13 Jbeta primers. Some clones are missing from TCRdb's copy, which holds only in-frame ones; the method was immunoSEQ multiplex PCR. The table records 150,000 to 200,000 clones, 84% of them present only once. J gave up 5 bases and V 2 bases, and 7 bases lay outside the gene matches. Germline V lookup: CDR1 GTSNPN, CDR2 SVGIG (reference sequence). CDR3 size: 14 residues. This clone was observed a few times. Its antigen is undetermined. This rearrangement joins TRBV30 to TRBJ2-5, with 8 nucleotides matching TRBD2. This receptor was obtained from a boy between 5 and 17 years old in good health and CMV-seronegative. What was sequenced was PBMCs. The CDR3: CAWSPLAGWETQYF. The DNA for the CDR3 is TGTGCCTGGAGTCCCTTAGCGGGATGGGAGACCCAGTACTTC.